This T cell receptor (beta chain) was sequenced during a study of T cell responses to AZD1222 COVID-19 vaccine. The CDR3 length is 15 residues. With 1 base removed from V and 1 base from J, the gap between germline ends came to 10 bases. CDR1 is KGHSH, CDR2 LQKENI, per germline. General study findings and limits: Reportedly, nearly half of unique spike TCRs recognized epitopes outside B.1.351/B.1.1.7 mutations.

Clones were read by immunoSEQ multiplex PCR, and TCRdb kept only the in-frame ones, dropping some. Among some 130,000 clones listed, roughly nine tenths were seen once. As concerns this clone: As yet, its antigen is unknown.

Here the sequenced sample was peripheral blood, taken 28 days after the second AZD1222 dose. This chain uses TRBV18 with TRBJ1-1; TRBD1 is a possible D gene (6 bases). The sequence was obtained from an adult who received the AZD1222 COVID-19 vaccine. This CDR3 is CASSPRGAKNTEAFF. The DNA for the CDR3 is TGTGCCAGCTCACCACGGGGGGCAAAGAACACTGAAGCTTTCTTT.